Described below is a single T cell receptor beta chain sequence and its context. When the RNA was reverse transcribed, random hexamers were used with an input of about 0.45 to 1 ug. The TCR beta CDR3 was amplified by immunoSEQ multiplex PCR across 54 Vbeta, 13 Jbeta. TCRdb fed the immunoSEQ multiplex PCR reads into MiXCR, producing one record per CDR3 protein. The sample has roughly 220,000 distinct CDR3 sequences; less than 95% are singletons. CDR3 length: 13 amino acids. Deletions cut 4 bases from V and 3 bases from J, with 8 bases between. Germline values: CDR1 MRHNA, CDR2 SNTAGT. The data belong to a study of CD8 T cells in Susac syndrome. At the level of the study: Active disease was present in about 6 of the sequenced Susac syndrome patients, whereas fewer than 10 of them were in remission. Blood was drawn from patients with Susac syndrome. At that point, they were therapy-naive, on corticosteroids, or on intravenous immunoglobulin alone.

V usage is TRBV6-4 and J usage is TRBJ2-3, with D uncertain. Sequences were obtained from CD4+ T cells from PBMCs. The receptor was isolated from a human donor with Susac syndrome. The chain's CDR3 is CASSAEATDTQYF. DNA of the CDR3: TGTGCCAGCAGTGCCGAGGCGACAGATACGCAGTATTTT.